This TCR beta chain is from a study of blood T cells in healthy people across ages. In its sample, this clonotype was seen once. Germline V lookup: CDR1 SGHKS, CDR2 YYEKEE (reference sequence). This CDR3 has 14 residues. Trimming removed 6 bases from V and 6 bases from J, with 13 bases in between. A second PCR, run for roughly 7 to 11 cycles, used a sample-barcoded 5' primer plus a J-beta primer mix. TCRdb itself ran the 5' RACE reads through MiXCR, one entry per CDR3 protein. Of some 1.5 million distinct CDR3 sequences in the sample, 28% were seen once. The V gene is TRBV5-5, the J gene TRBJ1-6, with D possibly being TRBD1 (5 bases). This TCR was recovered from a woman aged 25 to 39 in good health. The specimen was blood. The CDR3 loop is CASNYRSLNSPLHF. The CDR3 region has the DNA TGTGCCAGCAACTACAGGTCCCTTAATTCACCCCTCCACTTT.